This entry lists 20 T cell receptor beta chains sequenced from one sample in a study of post-analysis software for immune sequencing data. Study outcomes and limitations: The five TRBV segments detected at higher frequency in patients than in controls included TRBV5-6, TRBV5-1 and TRBV20-1.

No antigen has been assigned to these receptors. TCR beta libraries were prepared from cDNA with unique molecular identifiers. TCRdb re-called the PCR reads through MiXCR, storing one row per CDR3 protein. The sample lists some 890,000 distinct CDR3 sequences, roughly 58% seen once, with approximately 4.2% in the top ten. The specimen sequenced was blood. These TCRs come from a girl aged 5 to 17 with multiple sclerosis.

CDR3 nucleotides: TGTGCCAGCAGCTTAGTGGCGAGCTTTTCCTCCTACAATGAGCAGTTCTTC. Amino acids: CASSLVASFSSYNEQFF. The chain employs TRBV7-9 and TRBJ2-1; no clear D gene. The CDR3 length is 17 residues. V lost 1 base, J lost 0 bases, and 13 bases lay in between. Germline V gene data show CDR1 as SEHNR and CDR2 as FQNEAQ (reference sequence).

This rearrangement joins TRBV29-1 to TRBJ2-1; weak D call: TRBD1 (6 bases). Looked up from germline, CDR1 is SQVTM and CDR2 is ANQGSEA. The CDR3 spans 14 residues. The V end lost 7 bases, the J end lost 0 bases, and 13 bases lay between the germline ends. This CDR3 is CSGRGTNSYNEQFF. CDR3 bases: TGCAGCGGTAGGGGGACCAACTCCTACAATGAGCAGTTCTTC.

Comments on this clonotype: At one boundary the junction diverges from the germline segment, which might be a read error. The chain employs TRBV5-1 and TRBJ2-7, with a weak D call TRBD2 (6 bases). This CDR3 region has 15 residues. The V gene's germline CDR1 is SGHRS and CDR2 YFSETQ. Written as DNA, the CDR3 is TGCGCCGGCAGCTTGGGGATAGCGGACTCCTACGAGCAGTACTTC. It codes for CAGSLGIADSYEQYF. Using reference TRBV5-1 and TRBJ2-7 for the parts outside the CDR3, the full variable domain is KAGVTQTPRYLIKTRGQQVTLSCSPISGHRSVSWYQQTPGQGLQFLFEYFSETQRNKGNFPGRFSGRQFSNSRSEMNVSTLELGDSALYLCAGSLGIADSYEQYFGPGTRLTVT.

This clonotype showed up just a few times. This chain uses TRBV11-2 with TRBJ2-1, with D tentatively TRBD2 (5 bases). The CDR3 has 14 amino acids. V lost 4 bases to trimming and J lost 8 bases, with 15 bases between them. Per the germline V gene, CDR1 is SGHAT and CDR2 is FQNNGV. This CDR3 reads CASSSLLAIDEQFF. The DNA of the CDR3 is TGTGCCAGCAGCTCCCTTCTAGCTATAGATGAGCAGTTCTTC.

The CDR3 nucleotides read TGTGCCAGCAGCCCACGACTTGGGACTACTAACTATGGCTACACCTTC. Its protein product is CASSPRLGTTNYGYTF. The chain joins TRBV3-1 to TRBJ1-2, with D possibly matching TRBD1 (5 bases). Germline assignment: CDR1 LGHDT and CDR2 YNNKEL (reference sequence). Trimming took off 4 bases at V and 0 bases at J, with 15 bases between the two ends. CDR3 length equals 16 residues.

This clonotype turned up a few times. The chain carries TRBV29-1 and TRBJ1-2; the match to TRBD1 covers 8 bases. The trim removed 1 base at V and 8 bases at J, leaving 6 bases unmatched. This CDR3 contains 13 residues. The germline V gene has CDR1 SQVTM and CDR2 ANQGSEA. This chain's CDR3 is CSVEGGGQGGYTF. CDR3 nucleotide sequence: TGCAGCGTTGAAGGAGGCGGACAGGGAGGCTACACCTTC.

J is TRBJ2-1 and V is TRBV25-1; 8 nucleotides line up with TRBD2. CDR1 is MGHDK, CDR2 SYGVNS, per germline. V shed 4 bases and J 8 bases; nucleotides not matched to a gene: 7. The CDR3 spans 14 residues. This chain's CDR3 is CASSGRTSLYEQFF. CDR3 nucleotide sequence: TGTGCCAGCAGTGGAAGGACTAGCTTGTATGAGCAGTTCTTC.

The rearrangement uses TRBV10-3 and TRBJ1-1; 9 bases align to TRBD1. This CDR3 comprises 15 residues. The germline V gene has CDR1 ENHRY and CDR2 SYGVKD. V shed 6 bases and J 6 bases; nucleotides not matched to a gene: 11. The CDR3 nucleotides are TGTGCCATCAGAGGGACAGGGAAAAAGGTAGCTGAAGCTTTCTTT. Protein sequence: CAIRGTGKKVAEAFF.

The chain joins TRBV29-1 to TRBJ2-7; 9 nucleotides match TRBD1. Germline V gene sequence: CDR1 SQVTM, CDR2 ANQGSEA. With 4 bases clipped from V and 3 bases from J, the junction kept 4 bases outside the gene matches. This CDR3 is 13 amino acids long. The CDR3 nucleotides read TGCAGCGTTGTGACAGGGGGGGTCTACGAGCAGTACTTC. Translated: CSVVTGGVYEQYF.

The table lists this clonotype with a few counts. The gene calls are TRBV9 and TRBJ2-7; D gene unclear. Trimming took off 1 base at V and 2 bases at J, with 10 bases between the two ends. Germline V lookup: CDR1 SGDLS, CDR2 YYNGEE. There are 14 residues in the CDR3. CDR3 nucleotide sequence: TGTGCCAGCAGCGTATTCCCAGGAACCTACGAGCAGTACTTC. Encoded protein: CASSVFPGTYEQYF.

This chain connects TRBV7-6 to TRBJ1-4, with D perhaps TRBD1 (5 bases). This CDR3 region has 13 residues. Germline loops: CDR1 SGHVS, CDR2 FNYEAQ. With 8 bases removed from V and 6 bases from J, the gap between germline ends came to 13 bases. The CDR3 reads CASRGLGDEKLFF. CDR3 DNA: TGTGCCAGCCGAGGGTTAGGGGATGAAAAACTGTTTTTT.

In its sample, this clonotype was seen once. This rearrangement joins TRBV3-1 to TRBJ2-1; 9 nucleotides agree with TRBD2. The end of the DNA aligns better with TRBJ2-7, so the J call may be wrong. The V gene's germline CDR1 is LGHDT and CDR2 YNNKEL (reference sequence). The CDR3 has 20 amino acids. The CDR3 is CASTVGSWRGGTAGYNEQYF. The CDR3 nucleotides read TGTGCCAGCACGGTGGGTTCGTGGCGGGGGGGCACCGCGGGCTACAATGAGCAGTACTTC.

This clonotype was seen a handful of times. This sequence joins TRBV20-1 and TRBJ2-7; 16 positions match TRBD2. Germline V gives CDR1 DFQATT, CDR2 SNEGSKA (reference sequence). With 6 bases clipped from V and 3 bases from J, the junction kept 11 bases outside the gene matches. The CDR3 consists of 17 residues. CDR3 sequence: CSAQGGTSGRAFYEQYF. In nucleotides, the CDR3 is TGCAGTGCCCAGGGCGGGACTAGCGGGAGGGCCTTCTACGAGCAGTACTTC.

This clonotype was detected only once. This chain connects TRBV4-1 to TRBJ2-1; a possible D gene is TRBD1 (5 bases). This CDR3 region has 17 residues. CDR1 MGHRA and CDR2 YSYEKL come from the germline V gene. Trimming pared 0 bases from V and 4 bases from J, leaving 16 bases between. The chain's CDR3 is CASSQDKGRAFYNEQFF. CDR3 DNA sequence: TGCGCCAGCAGCCAAGATAAGGGCAGGGCATTTTACAATGAGCAGTTCTTC.

V usage is TRBV20-1 and J usage is TRBJ2-3; the D gene is possibly TRBD2 (6 bases). Deletions cut 0 bases from V and 2 bases from J, with 18 bases between. The CDR3 loop spans 17 amino acids. Germline CDR1 DFQATT, CDR2 SNEGSKA (reference sequence). Here the CDR3 DNA reads TGCAGTGCTAGAGATCAGTACGAGGGAGGCAACACAGATACGCAGTATTTT. This encodes CSARDQYEGGNTDTQYF.

This sequence joins TRBV4-1 and TRBJ2-7; 11 bases line up with TRBD1. CDR1 and CDR2 (germline): MGHRA, YSYEKL. Trimming removed 4 bases from V and 1 base from J; junction bases left unmatched: 6. This CDR3 comprises 16 residues. CDR3 loop: CASSRAGTGGSYEQYF. CDR3 sequence (DNA): TGCGCCAGCAGCCGTGCCGGGACAGGGGGATCCTACGAGCAGTACTTC.

In regard to this clonotype: One end of the junction is discordant with germline, which a read error may explain. This sequence joins TRBV5-1 and TRBJ2-5; 8 bases map to TRBD1. The CDR3 loop spans 14 amino acids. Germline loops: CDR1 SGHRS, CDR2 YFSETQ. The chain's CDR3 is CASRLQGARETQYF. The CDR3 region has the DNA TGCGCCAGCAGACTCCAGGGGGCTCGGGAGACTCAGTACTTC.

The chain couples TRBV6-5 to TRBJ2-7; 8 bases match TRBD2. The V gene end was trimmed by 8 bases and the J gene end by 6 bases; junction bases not matched to a gene: 6. This CDR3 spans 12 amino acids. Germline-derived CDR1 and CDR2 are MNHEY and SVGAGI. The CDR3 bases are TGTGCCAGCGGCGGGACTAGTAGCGAGCAGTACTTC. It encodes CASGGTSSEQYF.

This clonotype was seen a single time. J is TRBJ1-2 and V is TRBV28, with a possible D match to TRBD1 (6 bases). The CDR3 runs to 14 residues. CDR1 and CDR2 from the germline V gene are MDHEN and SYDVKM. Trimming cost V 5 bases and J 5 bases, with 15 bases left between them. CDR3 DNA sequence: TGTGCCAGCAGTCAGGGCAGGGGAGGATATGGCTACACCTTC. Residues: CASSQGRGGYGYTF.

The gene calls are TRBV5-1 and TRBJ2-1; D gene uncertain. Germline values: CDR1 SGHRS, CDR2 YFSETQ. Trimming removed 4 bases from V and 0 bases from J, with 11 bases in between. This CDR3 has 15 residues. This CDR3 reads CASSPDGSSYNEQFF. The CDR3 nucleotides are TGCGCCAGCAGCCCGGACGGCAGCTCCTACAATGAGCAGTTCTTC.